The T cell receptor beta chain described here comes from a study of blood T cell repertoires in COVID-19. TCRdb's table, derived via immunoSEQ multiplex PCR, lists solely in-frame clones and lacks some. Altogether about 90,000 clones are present, 86% being singletons, with the ten largest covering 1.2%. CDR3 length: 17 residues. The germline CDR1 and CDR2 sequences are SGDLS and YYNGEE. V gave up 0 bases and J gave up 4 bases, with 19 bases separating them. This clone appeared many times. The clonotype comes from an older man with active or convalescent COVID-19. Sequenced sample: peripheral blood. The chain is built from TRBV9 and TRBJ1-2, with a possible D match to TRBD1 (6 bases). The CDR3 DNA sequence: TGTGCCAGCAGCGTAGACGGACAGCCCAGCCTCCTCTATGGCTACACCTTC. Residues: CASSVDGQPSLLYGYTF.